This T cell receptor beta chain was sequenced in a study of blood T cell repertoires in COVID-19. In the original workflow: For nucleated cells, counts were estimated from reference gene primer amplification. TCRdb's copy holds only in-frame clones and misses some; the assay was immunoSEQ multiplex PCR. V and J calls and clone size are those listed in that table; D and trimming were worked out from the DNA. Among about 260,000 clones listed, about 90% were seen once. The clonotype comes from a woman aged 35 to 49 who had recovered from COVID-19. The sample was peripheral blood.

CDR3 coding DNA: TGTGCCACCAGTGATGCCAGGGCCAAAAACATTCAGTACTTC. As protein: CATSDARAKNIQYF. V and J are TRBV24-1 and TRBJ2-4; D uncertain. Germline V gene sequence: CDR1 KGHDR, CDR2 SFDVKD. The CDR3 runs 14 residues. V shed 3 bases and J shed 1 base, with 6 bases lying between them.